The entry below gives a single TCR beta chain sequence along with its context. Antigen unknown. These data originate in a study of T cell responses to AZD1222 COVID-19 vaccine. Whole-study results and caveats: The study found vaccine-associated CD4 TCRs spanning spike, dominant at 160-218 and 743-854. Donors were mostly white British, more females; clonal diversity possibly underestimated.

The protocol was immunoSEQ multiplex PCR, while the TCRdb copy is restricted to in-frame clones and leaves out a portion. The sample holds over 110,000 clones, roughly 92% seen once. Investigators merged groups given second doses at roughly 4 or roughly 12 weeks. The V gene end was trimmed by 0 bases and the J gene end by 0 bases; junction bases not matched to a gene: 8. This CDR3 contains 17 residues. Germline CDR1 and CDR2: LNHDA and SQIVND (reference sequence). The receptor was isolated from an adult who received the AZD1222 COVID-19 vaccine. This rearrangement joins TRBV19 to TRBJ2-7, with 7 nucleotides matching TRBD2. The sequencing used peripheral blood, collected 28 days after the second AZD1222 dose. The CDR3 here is CASSIDPAGVRSYEQYF. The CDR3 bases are TGTGCCAGTAGTATAGATCCGGCGGGAGTCCGCTCCTACGAGCAGTACTTC. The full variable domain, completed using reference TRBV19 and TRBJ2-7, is DGGITQSPKYLFRKEGQNVTLSCEQNLNHDAMYWYRQDPGQGLRLIYYSQIVNDFQKGDIAEGYSVSREKKESFPLTVTSAQKNPTAFYLCASSIDPAGVRSYEQYFGPGTRLTVT.